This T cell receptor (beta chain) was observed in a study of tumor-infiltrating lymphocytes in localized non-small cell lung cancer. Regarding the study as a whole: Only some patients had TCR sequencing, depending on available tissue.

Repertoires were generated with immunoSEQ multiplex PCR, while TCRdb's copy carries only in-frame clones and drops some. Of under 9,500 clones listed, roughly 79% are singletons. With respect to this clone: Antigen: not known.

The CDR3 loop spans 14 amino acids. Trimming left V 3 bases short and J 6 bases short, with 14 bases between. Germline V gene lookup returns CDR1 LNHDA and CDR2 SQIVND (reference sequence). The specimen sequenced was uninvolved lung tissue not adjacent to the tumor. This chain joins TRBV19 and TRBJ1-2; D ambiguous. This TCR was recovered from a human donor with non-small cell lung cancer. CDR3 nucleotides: TGTGCCAGTAGTATTGGGTCGGGTTTCCATGGCTACACCTTC. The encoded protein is CASSIGSGFHGYTF.